These 10 T cell receptor beta chains were sequenced from one sample in a study of Graves' ophthalmopathy and Graves' hyperthyroidism. Beta-chain TCR CDR3 regions were amplified from RNA transcripts. In the first round, RT-PCR was carried out with HTBI primers, and a multiplex PCR formed the second round. MiXCR, applied by TCRdb to the multiplex PCR reads, yields one record per CDR3 protein. The repertoire holds over a million distinct CDR3 sequences, with about two fifths as singletons. Sequences were obtained from peripheral blood or thyroid tissue (not recorded which). The receptors originated from an adult man with Graves' hyperthyroidism.

This clonotype was seen repeatedly, ten times or more. V gene TRBV7-2 combines with J gene TRBJ2-5; a weak D match, TRBD1 (6 bases). From germline, CDR1 is SGHTA and CDR2 FQGNSA. The length of the CDR3 is 18 residues. Trimming cost V 1 base and J 5 bases, with 23 bases left between them. In DNA form, the CDR3 reads TGTGCCAGCAGCTTAGGGGACACTACAGGGCTCGGAATGGAGACCCAGTACTTC. This codes for CASSLGDTTGLGMETQYF.

This clonotype was counted between two and nine times. V and J are TRBV20-1 and TRBJ1-5; TRBD1 agrees at 7 bases. Germline V gene sequence: CDR1 DFQATT, CDR2 SNEGSKA (reference sequence). This CDR3 spans 17 amino acids. V lost 2 bases to trimming and J lost 5 bases; unmatched junction nucleotides: 15. This CDR3 is CSARSTTGRQGHQPQHF. The CDR3 DNA reads as TGCAGTGCTAGATCTACGACAGGGCGGCAGGGGCATCAGCCCCAGCATTTT.

Notes on this clonotype: This sequence may be a read error, since a much larger clone differs from it by one base. The rearrangement uses TRBV9 and TRBJ1-2, with 11 bases aligning to TRBD1. Germline assignment: CDR1 SGDLS and CDR2 YYNGEE. Trimming took 4 bases from V and 7 from J; bases not matched to a gene: 9. This CDR3 comprises 15 residues. In nucleotides, the CDR3 is TGTGCCAGCAGCCAAGAAGCGGGACAGGGGGTTGGCTACACCTTC. Its protein product is CASSQEAGQGVGYTF.

This clonotype came up many times. V and J are TRBV9 and TRBJ1-3, with D uncertain. The V gene's germline CDR1 is SGDLS and CDR2 YYNGEE. This CDR3 is 15 amino acids long. V gave up 0 bases and J gave up 2 bases, with 9 bases separating them. CDR3 nucleotides: TGTGCCAGCAGCGTAGCTGCCAGCCCTGGAAACACCATATATTTT. Protein: CASSVAASPGNTIYF.

The genes are TRBV2 and TRBJ1-5; D remains unclear. The germline V gene has CDR1 SNHLY and CDR2 FYNNEI. The CDR3 loop spans 13 amino acids. The chain's CDR3 is CARESGRNQPQHF. In DNA form, the CDR3 reads TGTGCTAGAGAATCGGGAAGGAATCAGCCCCAGCATTTT.

This clonotype has just a few counts. CDR3 sequence (DNA): TGTGCCAGCAGCTTTGGACAGGGCGCTGAAGCTTTCTTT. Protein product: CASSFGQGAEAFF. The rearrangement links TRBV7-2 to TRBJ1-1; TRBD1 agrees at 8 bases. The germline V gene encodes CDR1 SGHTA and CDR2 FQGNSA. The CDR3 loop spans 13 amino acids. V dropped 3 bases and J dropped 6; count of bases not matched to a gene: 3.

This clonotype was detected once. A junction end diverges from the germline sequence, so it may reflect a read error. The V gene is TRBV11-2, the J gene TRBJ1-3; D not resolved. Per the germline V gene, CDR1 is SGHAT and CDR2 is FQNNGV. The CDR3 has 16 amino acids. CDR3 in DNA: TGTGCCAGCACCCGCATGGCGGGAGCCTCTGGAAACACCGTATATTTT. This sequence encodes CASTRMAGASGNTVYF.

V is TRBV7-2 and J is TRBJ2-2; D is possibly TRBD1 or TRBD2 (5 bases each). There are 15 residues in the CDR3. Trimming took off 5 bases at V and 6 bases at J, with 16 bases between the two ends. CDR1 and CDR2 (germline): SGHTA, FQGNSA. CDR3 loop: CASSHGTRLPGELFF. Written as DNA, the CDR3 is TGTGCCAGCAGCCACGGGACCCGGCTCCCCGGGGAGCTGTTTTTT. The full variable domain, completed using reference TRBV7-2 and TRBJ2-2, is GAGVSQSPSNKVTEKGKDVELRCDPISGHTALYWYRQSLGQGLEFLIYFQGNSAPDKSGLPSDRFSAERTGGSVSTLTIQRTQQEDSAVYLCASSHGTRLPGELFFGEGSRLTVL.

As concerns this clonotype: A much bigger clone sits one base away, suggesting this may be a read error. V is TRBV12-3 or TRBV12-4 and J is TRBJ2-5; 8 bases align to TRBD2. Trimming removed 4 bases from V and 9 bases from J; junction bases left unmatched: 16. The CDR3 is made up of 16 amino acids. In DNA, the CDR3 is TGTGCCAGCAGTTGGGGAGCGGGAGAGGCTGTCGAGCCCCAGTACTTC. Residues: CASSWGAGEAVEPQYF.

This clonotype came up many times. The chain links TRBV20-1 to TRBJ1-5; tentatively, D is TRBD1 (5 bases). Trimming pared 0 bases from V and 7 bases from J, leaving 10 bases between. Germline CDR1 and CDR2: DFQATT and SNEGSKA (reference sequence). The CDR3 totals 13 residues. The DNA of the CDR3 is TGCAGTGCTAGAGAGGGGGTGCGGCAGCCCCAGCATTTT. As protein: CSAREGVRQPQHF.